The clone carrying this T cell receptor beta chain is labeled as medium-sized (0.01 to 0.1%). Its target is not known. The data belong to a study of T and B cells in COVID-19 patients. Study-wide background: The recovered patients had mostly mild to moderate COVID-19 with outpatient management. Of over 18 active-infection patients, under 15 were critically ill with mechanical ventilation or extracorporeal membrane oxygenation.

Study-level points and caveats: Blood from mildly ill patients while symptomatic, and early samples from severe cases, were scarce.

BIOMED2 TRB-A/B primer pools were used in multiplex TRB PCR. TCRdb independently ran MiXCR on the multiplex PCR reads; one entry per CDR3 protein. The data show roughly 7,200 distinct CDR3 sequences, over 25% seen once. From blood, about 240-500 ng of genomic DNA served as TRB template. The length of the CDR3 is 14 residues. J lost 3 bases, V lost 5 bases, and 6 bases had no gene match. In germline, CDR1 is MNHEY, CDR2 SVGAGI. The sequenced material came from blood. The source of this sequence is a human donor with active COVID-19. The rearrangement joins TRBV6-5 to TRBJ1-2, with 7 bases that match TRBD1. The CDR3 protein is CASSPRDSYYGYTF. The DNA of the CDR3 is TGTGCCAGCAGTCCTAGGGACAGCTACTATGGCTACACCTTC.